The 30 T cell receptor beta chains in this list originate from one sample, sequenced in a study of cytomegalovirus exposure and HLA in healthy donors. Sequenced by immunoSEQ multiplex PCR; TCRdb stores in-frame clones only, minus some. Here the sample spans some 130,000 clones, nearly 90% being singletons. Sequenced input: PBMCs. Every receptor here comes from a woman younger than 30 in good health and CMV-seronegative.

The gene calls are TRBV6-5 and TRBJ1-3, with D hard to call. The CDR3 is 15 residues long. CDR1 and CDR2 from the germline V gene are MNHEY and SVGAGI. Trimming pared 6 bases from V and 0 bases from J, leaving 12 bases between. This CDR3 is CASSPVFTSGNTIYF. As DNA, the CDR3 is TGTGCCAGCAGCCCAGTCTTTACCTCTGGAAACACCATATATTTT.

The CDR3 bases are TGTGCCAGCACCTCATTGGTTGATGGGACAGCGACGTACTTC. It codes for CASTSLVDGTATYF. The V and J genes are TRBV11-2 and TRBJ2-7; 7 bases match TRBD1. The CDR3 runs 14 residues. J gave up 12 bases and V 7 bases, and 18 bases lay outside the gene matches. Germline V CDR1 and CDR2: SGHAT, FQNNGV.

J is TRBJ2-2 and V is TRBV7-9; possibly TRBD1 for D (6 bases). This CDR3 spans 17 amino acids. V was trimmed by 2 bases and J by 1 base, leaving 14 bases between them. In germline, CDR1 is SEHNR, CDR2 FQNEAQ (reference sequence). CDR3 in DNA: TGTGCCAGCAGCTTATTAGTTGCGACAGGGAACACCGGGGAGCTGTTTTTT. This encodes CASSLLVATGNTGELFF. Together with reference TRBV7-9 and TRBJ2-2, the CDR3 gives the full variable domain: DTGVSQNPRHKITKRGQNVTFRCDPISEHNRLYWYRQTLGQGPEFLTYFQNEAQLEKSRLLSDRFSAERPKGSFSTLEIQRTEQGDSAMYLCASSLLVATGNTGELFFGEGSRLTVL.

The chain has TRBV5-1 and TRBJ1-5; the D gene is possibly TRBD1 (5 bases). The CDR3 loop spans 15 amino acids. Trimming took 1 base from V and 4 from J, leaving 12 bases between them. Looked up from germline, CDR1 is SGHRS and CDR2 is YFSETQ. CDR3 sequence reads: CASSLLGGSNQPQHF. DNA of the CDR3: TGCGCCAGCAGCTTGCTCGGGGGGTCGAATCAGCCCCAGCATTTT.

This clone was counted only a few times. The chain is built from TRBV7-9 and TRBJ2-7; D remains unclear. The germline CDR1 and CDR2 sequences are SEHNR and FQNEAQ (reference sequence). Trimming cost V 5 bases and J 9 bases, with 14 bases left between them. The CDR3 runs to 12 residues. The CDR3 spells CASSPTVSLQYF. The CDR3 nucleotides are TGTGCCAGCAGCCCCACGGTTTCTTTGCAGTACTTC.

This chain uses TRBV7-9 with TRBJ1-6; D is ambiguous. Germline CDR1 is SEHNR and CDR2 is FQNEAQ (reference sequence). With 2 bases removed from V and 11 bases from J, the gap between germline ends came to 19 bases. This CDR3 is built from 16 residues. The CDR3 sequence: CASSLSGPPHRAPLHF. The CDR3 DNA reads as TGTGCCAGCAGCTTAAGCGGTCCCCCCCACCGGGCACCCCTCCACTTT.

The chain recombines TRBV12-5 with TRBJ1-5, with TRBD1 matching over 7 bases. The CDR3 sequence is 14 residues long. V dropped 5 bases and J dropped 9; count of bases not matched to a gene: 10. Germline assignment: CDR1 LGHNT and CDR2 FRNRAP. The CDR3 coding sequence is TGTGCTAGTGGTCCACCCCCCAGACAGGGGCCCCAGCATTTT. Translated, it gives CASGPPPRQGPQHF. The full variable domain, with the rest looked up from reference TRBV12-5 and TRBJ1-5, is DARVTQTPRHKVTEMGQEVTMRCQPILGHNTVFWYRQTMMQGLELLAYFRNRAPLDDSGMPKDRFSAEMPDATLATLKIQPSEPRDSAVYFCASGPPPRQGPQHFGDGTRLSIL.

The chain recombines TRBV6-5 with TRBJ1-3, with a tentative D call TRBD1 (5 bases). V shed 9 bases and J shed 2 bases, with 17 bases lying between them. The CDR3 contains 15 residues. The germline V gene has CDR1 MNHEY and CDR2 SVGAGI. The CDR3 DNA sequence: TGTGCCAGTTGCCCCCCGGGGGTAGCTGGAAACACCATATATTTT. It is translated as CASCPPGVAGNTIYF.

For the CDR3, the DNA is TGTGCCACCAGCAGAGATCTGGTGTCGGGAGGGTTACAGAGTCCGTTCTTC. Its translation: CATSRDLVSGGLQSPFF. V and J are TRBV15 and TRBJ2-1; 8 positions agree with TRBD2. V dropped 0 bases and J dropped 15; count of bases not matched to a gene: 19. The V gene's germline CDR1 is LNHNV and CDR2 YYDKDF (reference sequence). CDR3 length: 17 amino acids.

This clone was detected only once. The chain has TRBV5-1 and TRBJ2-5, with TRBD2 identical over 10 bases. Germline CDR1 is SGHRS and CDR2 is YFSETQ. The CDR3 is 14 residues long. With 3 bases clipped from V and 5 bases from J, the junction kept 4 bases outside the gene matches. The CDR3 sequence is CASSSGTSVETQYF. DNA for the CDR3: TGCGCCAGCAGCTCCGGGACTAGCGTTGAGACCCAGTACTTC.

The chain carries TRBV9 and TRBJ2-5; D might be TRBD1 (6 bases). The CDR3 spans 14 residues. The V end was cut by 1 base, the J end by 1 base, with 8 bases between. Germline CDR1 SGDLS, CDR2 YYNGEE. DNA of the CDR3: TGTGCCAGCAGCGTATTGGGGGCCCAAGAGACCCAGTACTTC. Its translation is CASSVLGAQETQYF.

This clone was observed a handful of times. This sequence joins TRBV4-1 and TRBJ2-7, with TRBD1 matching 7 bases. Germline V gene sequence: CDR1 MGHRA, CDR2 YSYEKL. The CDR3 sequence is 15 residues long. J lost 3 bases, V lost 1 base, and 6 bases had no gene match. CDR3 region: CASSQVAGTVYEQYF. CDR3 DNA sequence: TGCGCCAGCAGCCAAGTCGCAGGGACAGTCTACGAGCAGTACTTC.

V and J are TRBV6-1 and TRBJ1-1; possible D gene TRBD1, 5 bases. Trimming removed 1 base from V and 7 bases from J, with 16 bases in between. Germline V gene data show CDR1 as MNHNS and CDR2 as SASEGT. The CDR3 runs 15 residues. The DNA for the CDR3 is TGTGCCAGCAGTGAAGGAAGTCAGGGCAGTGGTGAAGCTTTCTTT. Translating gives CASSEGSQGSGEAFF.

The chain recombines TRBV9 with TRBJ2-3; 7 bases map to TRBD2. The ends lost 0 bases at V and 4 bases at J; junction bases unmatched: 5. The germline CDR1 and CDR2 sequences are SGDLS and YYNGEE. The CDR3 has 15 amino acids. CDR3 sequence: CASSVAGGRSDTQYF. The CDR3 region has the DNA TGTGCCAGCAGCGTAGCGGGGGGACGATCAGATACGCAGTATTTT.

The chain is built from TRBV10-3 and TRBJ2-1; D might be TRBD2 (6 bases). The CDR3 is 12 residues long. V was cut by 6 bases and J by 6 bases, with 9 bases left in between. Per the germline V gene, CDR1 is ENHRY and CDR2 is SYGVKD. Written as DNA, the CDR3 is TGTGCCATCAGCGTTAGCGGCAATGAGCAGTTCTTC. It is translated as CAISVSGNEQFF.

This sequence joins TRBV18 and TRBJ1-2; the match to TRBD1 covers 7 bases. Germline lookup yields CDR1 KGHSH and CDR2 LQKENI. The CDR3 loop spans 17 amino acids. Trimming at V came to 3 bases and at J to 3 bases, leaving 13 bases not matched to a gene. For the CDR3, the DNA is TGTGCCAGCTCACCGGAAGCTGAAACGACAGGGTACTATGGCTACACCTTC. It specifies CASSPEAETTGYYGYTF.

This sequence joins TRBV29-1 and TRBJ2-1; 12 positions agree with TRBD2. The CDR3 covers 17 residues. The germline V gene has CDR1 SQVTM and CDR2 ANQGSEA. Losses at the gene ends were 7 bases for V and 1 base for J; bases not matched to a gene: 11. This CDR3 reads CSAVLAGGHLSYNEQFF. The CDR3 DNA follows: TGCAGCGCCGTACTAGCGGGGGGCCACCTATCCTACAATGAGCAGTTCTTC.

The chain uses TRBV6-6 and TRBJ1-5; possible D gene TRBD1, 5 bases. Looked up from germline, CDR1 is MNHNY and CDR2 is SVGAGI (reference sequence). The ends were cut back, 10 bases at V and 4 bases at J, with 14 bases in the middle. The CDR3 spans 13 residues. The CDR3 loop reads CATHAGFNQPQHF. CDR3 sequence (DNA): TGTGCCACCCACGCAGGGTTTAATCAGCCCCAGCATTTT.

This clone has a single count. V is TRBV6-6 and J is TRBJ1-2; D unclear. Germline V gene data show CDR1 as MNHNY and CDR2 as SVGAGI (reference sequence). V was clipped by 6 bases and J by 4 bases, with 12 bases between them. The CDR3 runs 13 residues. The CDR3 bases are TGTGCCAGCAGCCCCCCCGGTGCCTATGGCTACACCTTC. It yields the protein CASSPPGAYGYTF.

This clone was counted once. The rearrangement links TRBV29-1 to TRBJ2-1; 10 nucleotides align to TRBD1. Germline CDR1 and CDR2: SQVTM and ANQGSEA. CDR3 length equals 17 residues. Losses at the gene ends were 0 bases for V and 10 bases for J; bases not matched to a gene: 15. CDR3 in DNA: TGCAGCGTTGAAGATACTGTAGACAGGGGGCCCTCGTGGGAGCAGTTCTTC. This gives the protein CSVEDTVDRGPSWEQFF.

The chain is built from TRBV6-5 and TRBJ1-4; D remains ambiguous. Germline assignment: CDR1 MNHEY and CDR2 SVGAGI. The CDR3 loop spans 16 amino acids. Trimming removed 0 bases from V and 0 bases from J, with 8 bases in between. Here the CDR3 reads CASSYSFIATNEKLFF. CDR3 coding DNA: TGTGCCAGCAGTTACTCCTTTATTGCAACTAATGAAAAACTGTTTTTT.

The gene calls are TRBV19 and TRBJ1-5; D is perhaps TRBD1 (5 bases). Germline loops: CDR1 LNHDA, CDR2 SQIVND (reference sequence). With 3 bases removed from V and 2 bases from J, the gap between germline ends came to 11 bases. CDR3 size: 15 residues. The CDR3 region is CASSMGLYGNQPQHF. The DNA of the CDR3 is TGTGCCAGTAGTATGGGACTTTATGGCAATCAGCCCCAGCATTTT.

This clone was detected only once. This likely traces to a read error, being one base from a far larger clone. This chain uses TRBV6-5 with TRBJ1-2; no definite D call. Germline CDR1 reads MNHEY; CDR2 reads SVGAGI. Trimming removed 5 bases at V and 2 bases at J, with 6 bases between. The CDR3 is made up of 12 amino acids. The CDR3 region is CASSGQNYGYTF. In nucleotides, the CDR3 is TGTGCCAGCAGTGGGCAGAACTATGGCTACACCTTC.

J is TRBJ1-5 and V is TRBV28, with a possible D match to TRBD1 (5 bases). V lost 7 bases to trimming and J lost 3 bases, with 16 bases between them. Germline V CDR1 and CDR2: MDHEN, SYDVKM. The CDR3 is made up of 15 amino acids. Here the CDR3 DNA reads TGTGCCAGCAAAACCGCGGGGGGTAACAATCAGCCCCAGCATTTT. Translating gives CASKTAGGNNQPQHF.

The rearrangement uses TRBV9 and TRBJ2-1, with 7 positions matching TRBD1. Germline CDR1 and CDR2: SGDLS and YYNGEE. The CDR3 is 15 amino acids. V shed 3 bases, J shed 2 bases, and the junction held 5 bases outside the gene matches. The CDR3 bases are TGTGCCAGCAGCGCCCGACAGGGTCCCTACAATGAGCAGTTCTTC. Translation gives CASSARQGPYNEQFF.

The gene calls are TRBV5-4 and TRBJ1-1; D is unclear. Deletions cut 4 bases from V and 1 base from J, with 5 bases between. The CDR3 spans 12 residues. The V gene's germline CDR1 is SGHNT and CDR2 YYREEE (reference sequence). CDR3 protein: CASSPRNTEAFF. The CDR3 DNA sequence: TGTGCCAGCAGCCCCCGGAACACTGAAGCTTTCTTT.

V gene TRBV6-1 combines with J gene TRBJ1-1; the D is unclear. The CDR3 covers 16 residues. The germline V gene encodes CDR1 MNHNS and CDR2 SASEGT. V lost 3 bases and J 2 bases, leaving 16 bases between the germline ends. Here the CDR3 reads CASSDNPLTGNTEAFF. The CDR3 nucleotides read TGTGCCAGCAGTGATAATCCGTTGACGGGAAACACTGAAGCTTTCTTT.

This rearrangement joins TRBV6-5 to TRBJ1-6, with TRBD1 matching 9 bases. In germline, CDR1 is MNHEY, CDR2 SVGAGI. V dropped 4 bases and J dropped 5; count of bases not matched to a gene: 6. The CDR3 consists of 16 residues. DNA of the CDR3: TGTGCCAGCAGTTCCCCCGGGACAGGGCATAATTCACCCCTCCACTTT. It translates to CASSSPGTGHNSPLHF.

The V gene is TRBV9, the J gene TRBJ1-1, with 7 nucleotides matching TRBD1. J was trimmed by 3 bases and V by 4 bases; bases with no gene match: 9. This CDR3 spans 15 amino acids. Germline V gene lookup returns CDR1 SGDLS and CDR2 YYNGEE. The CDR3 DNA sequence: TGTGCCAGCAGCTTAAACAGGGGACTGGACACTGAAGCTTTCTTT. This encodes CASSLNRGLDTEAFF.

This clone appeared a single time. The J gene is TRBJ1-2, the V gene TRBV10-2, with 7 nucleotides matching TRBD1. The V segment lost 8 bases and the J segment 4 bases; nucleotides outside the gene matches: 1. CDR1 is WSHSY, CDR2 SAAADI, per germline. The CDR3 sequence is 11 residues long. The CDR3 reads CASSGGYGYTF. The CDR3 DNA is TGCGCCAGCTCAGGGGGCTATGGCTACACCTTC.